This TCR beta chain was found in a study of T cells after posttransplantation cyclophosphamide. Study-level results: Tissue-infiltrating T cells from skin or gut overlapped little with blood T cells.

The method was immunoSEQ multiplex PCR; TCRdb's version includes in-frame clones alone and lacks a portion of them. The data hold 8,000 to 10,000 clones, with about four fifths observed a single time. Cyclophosphamide on days +3 and +4 followed busulfan-fludarabine conditioning and a marrow graft. Only a few counts were recorded for this clone. Its antigen is undetermined. Trimming left V 3 bases short and J 0 bases short, with 15 bases between. Germline V gives CDR1 LGHNA, CDR2 YSLEER. This CDR3 is built from 16 residues. This receptor was identified in a female patient between 40 and 55 years old who received an allogeneic stem cell transplant from a related donor, was CMV-positive, and had no GVHD. T cells may partly derive from the graft donor. This sample comprised PBMCs, obtained around 2,000 days after a stem cell transplant with posttransplant cyclophosphamide. The chain is built from TRBV4-3 and TRBJ2-7; possible D gene TRBD2, 6 bases. CDR3 in DNA: TGCGCCAGCAGCCACTCCGGCTATAGCGGCTCCTACGAGCAGTACTTC. This gives the protein CASSHSGYSGSYEQYF.